These 6 T cell receptor beta chains originate from one sample sequenced in a study of early T cells in non-severe SARS-CoV-2 infection (dated by TCRdb to about 2021). Libraries were made using 5' RACE. Sequencing was carried out with a NextSeq 500. In-frame beta chains were kept once TCRdb had trimmed the public reads at Q25 with fastp and called clones with MiXCR. All rows with the same CDR3 protein become a single entry with the most common DNA and genes. This sample has around 86,000 distinct CDR3 sequences in its table, and approximately 14% of those were observed once. Roughly 0.6% of the sample goes to the ten largest clones. Sequenced input: whole blood. The receptors derive from an adult who was a healthcare worker with PCR-confirmed SARS-CoV-2 infection or an uninfected control (not recorded which).

V is TRBV5-4 and J is TRBJ2-1; D unresolved. Germline values: CDR1 SGHNT, CDR2 YYREEE (reference sequence). V was shortened by 4 bases and J by 0 bases, with 14 bases between the two germline ends. CDR3 length: 16 amino acids. Here the CDR3 DNA reads TGTGCCAGCAGCGTGGATCTAGACACCTCCTACAATGAGCAGTTCTTC. Encoded protein: CASSVDLDTSYNEQFF.

The genes are TRBV29-1 and TRBJ2-3; 10 bases align to TRBD2. This CDR3 spans 14 amino acids. Germline V CDR1 and CDR2: SQVTM, ANQGSEA. Unmatched junction bases numbered 7, after V lost 7 bases and J lost 3 bases. CDR3 residues: CSARLAGATDTQYF. In DNA, the CDR3 is TGCAGCGCGCGTCTAGCGGGGGCAACAGATACGCAGTATTTT.

The J gene is TRBJ2-7, the V gene TRBV29-1, with TRBD1 identical over 10 bases. The length of the CDR3 is 13 residues. Per germline, CDR1 SQVTM and CDR2 ANQGSEA. The V segment lost 6 bases and the J segment 6 bases; nucleotides outside the gene matches: 8. CDR3 residues: CSVSGTGVGEQYV. The CDR3 DNA sequence: TGCAGCGTCTCCGGGACAGGGGTTGGCGAGCAGTACGTC.

This rearrangement joins TRBV3-1 to TRBJ2-3; D uncertain. The CDR3 spans 11 residues. Germline V gene lookup returns CDR1 LGHDT and CDR2 YNNKEL (reference sequence). V dropped 6 bases and J dropped 6 bases, with 7 bases sitting between them. The CDR3 protein is CASRVGDTQYF. The CDR3 nucleotides read TGTGCCAGCAGAGTAGGGGATACGCAGTATTTT.

This clonotype was observed a single time. J is TRBJ2-3 and V is TRBV6-2 or TRBV6-3, with 7 bases aligning to TRBD1. The V and J ends lost 4 bases and 2 bases, in that order; junction bases with no gene match: 15. Germline lookup yields CDR1 MNHEY and CDR2 SVGEGT. The CDR3 is 18 amino acids. As DNA, the CDR3 is TGTGCCAGCAGTTCTTACAGCTACAGGGGATCAGACACAGATACGCAGTATTTT. It specifies CASSSYSYRGSDTDTQYF.

The chain recombines TRBV9 with TRBJ2-7; no firm D call. Trimming took 4 bases from V and 5 from J, leaving 7 bases between them. Germline V CDR1 and CDR2: SGDLS, YYNGEE. The CDR3 extends over 11 amino acids. DNA for the CDR3: TGTGCCAGCAGCCTCGACCACGAGCAGTACGTC. Protein product: CASSLDHEQYV.